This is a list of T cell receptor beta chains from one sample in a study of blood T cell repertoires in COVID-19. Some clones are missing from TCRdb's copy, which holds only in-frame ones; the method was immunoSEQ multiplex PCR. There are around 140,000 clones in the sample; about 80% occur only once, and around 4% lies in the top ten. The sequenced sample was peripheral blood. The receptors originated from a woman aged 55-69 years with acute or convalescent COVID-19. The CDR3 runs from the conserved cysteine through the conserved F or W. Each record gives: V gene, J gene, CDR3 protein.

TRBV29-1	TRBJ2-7	CSVKGGANVYEQYF
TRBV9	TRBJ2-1	CASSAGTTHNEQFF
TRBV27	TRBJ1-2	CASTDMTGAVGYTF
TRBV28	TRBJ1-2	CASRQGQLLYGYTF
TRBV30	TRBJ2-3	CAWSVGLAGATDTQYF
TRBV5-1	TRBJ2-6	CASSDGTPHSGANVLTF
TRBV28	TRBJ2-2	CASRHPITGELFF
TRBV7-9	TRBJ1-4	CASSFAQVLSATNEKLFF
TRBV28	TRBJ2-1	CASSFGLAEGYNEQFF
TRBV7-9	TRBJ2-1	CASSPRAPDNEQFF
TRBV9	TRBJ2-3	CASSQSGNTDTQYF
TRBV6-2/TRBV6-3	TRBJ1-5	CASSRTAHQPQHF
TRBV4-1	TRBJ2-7	CASSQADRFGDEQYF